This T cell receptor beta chain was identified in a study of blood T cell repertoires in COVID-19. Study information: The samples span acute and convalescent COVID-19 from the United States, Italy and Spain. PBMCs, B-cell-depleted T cells, or T cells provided the cDNA or gDNA that made up the material.

Produced via immunoSEQ multiplex PCR; TCRdb's table is partial and in-frame only. The sample records around 42,000 clones, roughly 85% being singletons. The germline gives CDR1 SEHNR, CDR2 FQNEAQ (reference sequence). V was clipped by 6 bases and J by 7 bases, with 10 bases between them. The CDR3 runs 12 residues. The sequence was collected from a woman in her seventies in a cohort sampled during active COVID-19. Sample: peripheral blood. V usage is TRBV7-9 and J usage is TRBJ2-1, with a possible D match to TRBD2 (5 bases). DNA of the CDR3: TGTGCCAGCAGGGACTTTCCAAATGAGCAGTTCTTC. It is translated as CASRDFPNEQFF.